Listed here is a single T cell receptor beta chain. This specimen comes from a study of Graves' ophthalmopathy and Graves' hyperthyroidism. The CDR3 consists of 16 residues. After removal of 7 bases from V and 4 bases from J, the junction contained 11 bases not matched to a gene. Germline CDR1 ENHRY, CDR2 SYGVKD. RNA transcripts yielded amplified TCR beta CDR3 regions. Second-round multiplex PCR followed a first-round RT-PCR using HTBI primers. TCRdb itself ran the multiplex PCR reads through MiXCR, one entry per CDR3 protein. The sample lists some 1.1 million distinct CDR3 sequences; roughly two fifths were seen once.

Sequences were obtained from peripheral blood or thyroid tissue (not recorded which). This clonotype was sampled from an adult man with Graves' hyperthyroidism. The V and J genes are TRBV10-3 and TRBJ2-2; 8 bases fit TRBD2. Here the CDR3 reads CAITDPPGTSTGELFF. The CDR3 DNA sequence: TGTGCCATCACCGACCCCCCCGGGACTAGCACCGGGGAGCTGTTTTTT.